This T cell receptor beta chain emerged from a study of T cell responses to AZD1222 COVID-19 vaccine. Per germline, CDR1 SGHTA and CDR2 FQGTGA. This CDR3 has 17 amino acids. Trimming at V came to 3 bases and at J to 6 bases, leaving 7 bases not matched to a gene. Using immunoSEQ multiplex PCR, the repertoire was profiled, and TCRdb retains in-frame clones only, with some absent. The profile shows about 120,000 clones, approximately 85% of them singletons. The chain combines TRBV7-3 with TRBJ2-1, with 14 bases lining up with TRBD2. This TCR was recovered from an adult in good health. This specimen consisted of peripheral blood, obtained on day 0 of AZD1222 vaccination. DNA of the CDR3: TGTGCCAGCAGCTTGGGGACTAGCGGGAGAGGACTCAATGAGCAGTTCTTC. It specifies CASSLGTSGRGLNEQFF.